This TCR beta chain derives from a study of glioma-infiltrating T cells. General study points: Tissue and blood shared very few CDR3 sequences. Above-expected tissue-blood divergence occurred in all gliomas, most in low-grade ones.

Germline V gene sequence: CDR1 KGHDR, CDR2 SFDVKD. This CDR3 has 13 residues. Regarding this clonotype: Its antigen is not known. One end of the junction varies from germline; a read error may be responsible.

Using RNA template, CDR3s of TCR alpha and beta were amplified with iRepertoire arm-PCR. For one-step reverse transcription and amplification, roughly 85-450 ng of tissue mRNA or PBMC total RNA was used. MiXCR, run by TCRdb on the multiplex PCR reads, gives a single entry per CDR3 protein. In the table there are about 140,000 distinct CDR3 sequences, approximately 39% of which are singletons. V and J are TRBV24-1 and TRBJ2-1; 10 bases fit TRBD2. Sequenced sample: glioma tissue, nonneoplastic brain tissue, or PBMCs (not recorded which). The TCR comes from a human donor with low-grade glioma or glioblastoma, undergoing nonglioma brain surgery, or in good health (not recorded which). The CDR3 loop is CATSDFPSGGKSF. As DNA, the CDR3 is TGTGCCACCAGTGATTTTCCTAGCGGGGGAAAATCGTTC.